The 5 T cell receptor beta chains reported below all come from one sample, sequenced in a study of cytomegalovirus exposure and HLA in healthy donors. The data were produced by immunoSEQ multiplex PCR, yet TCRdb's version contains in-frame clones alone and is incomplete. The sample shows 70,000 to 80,000 clones, 94% of them seen only once. The material sequenced was PBMCs. These receptors originate from a woman between 18 and 30 years old in good health and CMV-seronegative.

As DNA, the CDR3 is TGCGCCAGCAGCTTGGCTCTGACTAGCACAGATACGCAGTATTTT. The encoded protein is CASSLALTSTDTQYF. This chain connects TRBV5-1 to TRBJ2-3; D ambiguous. CDR3 length equals 15 residues. Germline CDR1 is SGHRS and CDR2 is YFSETQ. The V end was cut by 0 bases, the J end by 0 bases, with 8 bases between. The full variable domain, its missing parts supplied by reference TRBV5-1 and TRBJ2-3, is KAGVTQTPRYLIKTRGQQVTLSCSPISGHRSVSWYQQTPGQGLQFLFEYFSETQRNKGNFPGRFSGRQFSNSRSEMNVSTLELGDSALYLCASSLALTSTDTQYFGPGTRLTVL.

The rearrangement joins TRBV29-1 to TRBJ1-2; TRBD1 matches 10 bases. Trimming took 3 bases from V and 8 from J; bases not matched to a gene: 3. The germline gives CDR1 SQVTM, CDR2 ANQGSEA. The CDR3 is 12 residues long. CDR3 loop: CSVEGTGEGYTF. DNA of the CDR3: TGCAGCGTTGAGGGGACAGGGGAAGGCTACACCTTC.

The chain employs TRBV5-6 and TRBJ1-2, with 7 bases that match TRBD1. The CDR3 spans 12 residues. Germline trimming cut 5 bases from V and 6 bases from J; bases unmatched to any gene: 4. The V gene's germline CDR1 is SGHDT and CDR2 YYEEEE. CDR3 nucleotides: TGTGCCAGCAGAGGAGGGGGCCATGGCTACACCTTC. It is translated as CASRGGGHGYTF.

The chain combines TRBV11-2 with TRBJ2-1, with TRBD1 identical over 7 bases. After removal of 1 base from V and 9 bases from J, the junction contained 12 bases not matched to a gene. The CDR3 runs to 16 residues. Germline CDR1 SGHAT, CDR2 FQNNGV. The CDR3 DNA reads TGTGCCAGCAGCTTAGTTACAGGGGATTTGGGTGGTGAGCAGTTCTTC. It yields the protein CASSLVTGDLGGEQFF.

The V and J genes are TRBV5-1 and TRBJ2-7; 10 bases fit TRBD1. The last part of the DNA fits TRBJ2-5 better; the J call may be wrong. Germline V CDR1 and CDR2: SGHRS, YFSETQ. This CDR3 region has 16 residues. The CDR3 region is CASSQTRTGGQETQYF. CDR3 nucleotide sequence: TGCGCCAGCAGCCAAACAAGGACAGGGGGCCAAGAGACCCAGTACTTC.